These 12 T cell receptor beta chains were all obtained from the same sample, sequenced in a study of blood T cell repertoires in COVID-19 (dated by TCRdb to 2018 to 2021). Library generation was performed with the immunoSEQ multiplex PCR assay. This immuneACCESS table, as held by TCRdb, lists in-frame sequences with V and J called but not all clones. Of the missing ones, under half trace to an unresolved V gene in checked studies; the others have no known cause. Counted in this sample were 200,000 to 250,000 clones; 65% to 90% of them appeared once. 2% to 3% of the sample goes to the ten largest clones. The specimen sequenced was peripheral blood. The receptors stem from a woman in her 70s with COVID-19, enrolled during active disease.

This clone was recorded a few times. The chain couples TRBV5-4 to TRBJ2-5; 7 bases map to TRBD1. The CDR3 runs 14 residues. The ends lost 5 bases at V and 4 bases at J; junction bases unmatched: 8. In germline, CDR1 is SGHNT, CDR2 YYREEE (reference sequence). The DNA for the CDR3 is TGTGCCAGCAGGGAAACACAGGGGAGAGAGACCCAGTACTTC. This encodes CASRETQGRETQYF.

The rearrangement uses TRBV9 and TRBJ1-1; D is uncertain. Germline V gives CDR1 SGDLS, CDR2 YYNGEE. The CDR3 loop spans 12 amino acids. Trimming removed 4 bases from V and 7 bases from J, with 11 bases in between. CDR3 in amino acids: CASSPRTVEAFF. For the CDR3, the DNA is TGTGCCAGCAGCCCCCGTACGGTTGAAGCTTTCTTT.

This rearrangement joins TRBV21-1 to TRBJ1-6. TRBV21-1 is a pseudogene locus. This CDR3 is 22 amino acids long. This CDR3 is CASSKARGSRSSLSPYNSPLHF. The CDR3 nucleotides read TGTGCCAGCAGCAAAGCGCGAGGTTCTAGGTCCTCTCTATCCCCCTATAATTCACCCCTCCACTTT.

This chain connects TRBV7-2 to TRBJ1-1; perhaps TRBD1 as D (6 bases). This CDR3 comprises 15 residues. Germline V gives CDR1 SGHTA, CDR2 FQGNSA. V gave up 1 base and J gave up 4 bases, with 13 bases separating them. The CDR3 loop reads CASSLVRGASTEAFF. Written as DNA, the CDR3 is TGTGCCAGCAGCTTAGTTCGGGGGGCCTCCACTGAAGCTTTCTTT.

The chain is built from TRBV19 and TRBJ1-2, with 7 nucleotides matching TRBD1. Per germline, CDR1 LNHDA and CDR2 SQIVND (reference sequence). V shed 0 bases and J 5 bases; nucleotides not matched to a gene: 12. This CDR3 has 17 residues. The CDR3 is CASSIDATGNFLYGYTF. CDR3 nucleotides: TGTGCCAGTAGTATAGATGCGACAGGGAACTTCCTTTATGGCTACACCTTC.

The V call is TRBV9, the J call TRBJ2-1; the D is unclear. The CDR3 loop spans 14 amino acids. CDR1 SGDLS and CDR2 YYNGEE come from the germline V gene. V shed 2 bases and J shed 5 bases, with 11 bases lying between them. The CDR3 sequence: CASSVNNQNNEQFF. The CDR3 nucleotides are TGTGCCAGCAGCGTGAACAACCAAAACAATGAGCAGTTCTTC.

The DNA for the CDR3 is TGTGCCAGCAGCCCAGAGGCGGGAGGGTGGAATGAGCAGTTCTTC. The encoded protein is CASSPEAGGWNEQFF. V gene TRBV9 combines with J gene TRBJ2-1; 9 bases are shared with TRBD2. Germline trimming cut 4 bases from V and 7 bases from J; bases unmatched to any gene: 9. Looked up from germline, CDR1 is SGDLS and CDR2 is YYNGEE. The CDR3 is 15 residues long.

This chain uses TRBV7-2 with TRBJ1-2, with 8 bases fitting TRBD1. CDR3 length: 14 amino acids. CDR1 is SGHTA, CDR2 FQGNSA, per germline. V lost 5 bases, J lost 2 bases, and 4 bases stayed unmatched. CDR3 sequence: CASSPDRGNYGYTF. For the CDR3, the DNA is TGTGCCAGCAGCCCCGACAGGGGCAACTATGGCTACACCTTC.

This clone was detected only once. The V and J genes are TRBV6-5 and TRBJ1-2; D is unresolved. CDR3 length: 13 amino acids. Per germline, CDR1 MNHEY and CDR2 SVGAGI. Trimming left V 8 bases short and J 3 bases short, with 13 bases between. The CDR3 bases are TGTGCCAGCCGTCGAGTGTTTGACTATGGCTACACCTTC. Its protein is CASRRVFDYGYTF.

The chain joins TRBV9 to TRBJ2-5, with D possibly being TRBD2 (6 bases). Trimming stripped 0 bases from V and 2 bases from J, with 11 bases between. Germline values: CDR1 SGDLS, CDR2 YYNGEE. This CDR3 is 15 amino acids long. In nucleotides, the CDR3 is TGTGCCAGCAGCGTAGCTGGGACTTCGCAAGAGACCCAGTACTTC. Translation gives CASSVAGTSQETQYF.

This clone was detected a few times. V is TRBV23-1 and J is TRBJ1-1, with D possibly TRBD1 on 5 matching bases. TRBV23-1 is noted as an ORF with a role that remains uncertain. Trimming stripped 0 bases from V and 5 bases from J, with 13 bases between. The CDR3 spans 15 residues. Here the CDR3 reads CASSQSRGGGTEAFF. As DNA, the CDR3 is TGCGCCAGCAGTCAATCCCGTGGGGGAGGAACTGAAGCTTTCTTT.

A single count supports this clone. The CDR3 protein is CASSNPRGGKGPNRRYEQYF. The CDR3 bases are TGTGCCAGTAGTAACCCGCGCGGGGGGAAGGGCCCCAACCGCCGCTACGAGCAGTACTTC. V and J are TRBV19 and TRBJ2-7; the match to TRBD2 covers 8 bases. Germline V gene sequence: CDR1 LNHDA, CDR2 SQIVND (reference sequence). CDR3 length: 20 amino acids. The J segment lost 3 bases and the V segment lost 4 bases, leaving 23 bases of the junction unmatched.